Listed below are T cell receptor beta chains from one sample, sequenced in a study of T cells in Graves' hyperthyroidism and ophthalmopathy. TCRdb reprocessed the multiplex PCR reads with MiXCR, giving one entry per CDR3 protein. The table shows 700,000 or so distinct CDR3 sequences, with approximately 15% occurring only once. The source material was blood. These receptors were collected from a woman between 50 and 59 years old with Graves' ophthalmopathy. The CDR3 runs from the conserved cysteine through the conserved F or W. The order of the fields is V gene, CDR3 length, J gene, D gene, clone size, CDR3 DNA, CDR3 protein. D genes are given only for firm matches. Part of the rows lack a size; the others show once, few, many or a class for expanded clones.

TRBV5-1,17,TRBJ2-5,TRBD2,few,TGCGCCAGCAGGCGGGGAAGACATAGCGGGCTCCAAGAGACCCAGTACTTC,CASRRGRHSGLQETQYF
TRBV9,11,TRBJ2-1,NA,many,TGTGCCAGCTCGGTGAACAATGAGCAGTTCTTC,CASSVNNEQFF
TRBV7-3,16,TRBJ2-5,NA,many,TGTGCCAGCAGCCCAAACGGTGGCGGGATTGAAGAGACCCAGTACTTC,CASSPNGGGIEETQYF
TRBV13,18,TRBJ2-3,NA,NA,TGTGCCAGCAGCTTAGCCTCGCCCCGTGCGGGGCGAAAAGATACGCAGTATTTT,CASSLASPRAGRKDTQYF
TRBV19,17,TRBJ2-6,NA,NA,TGTGCCAGTAGTATAGACAGTGCCCTCCTCGGGGCCAACGTCCTGACTTTC,CASSIDSALLGANVLTF
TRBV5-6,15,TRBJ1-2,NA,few,TGTGCCAGCAGCCCGTATTCGGGAGGGAACTATGGCTACACCTTC,CASSPYSGGNYGYTF
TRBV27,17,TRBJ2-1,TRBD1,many,TGTGCCAGCAGTTTATTTGCCCAGGGGGTGTCGTACAATGAGCAGTTCTTC,CASSLFAQGVSYNEQFF
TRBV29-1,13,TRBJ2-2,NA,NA,TGCAGCGTTGAAAAATCCAGGGTCGGGGAGCTGTTTTTT,CSVEKSRVGELFF
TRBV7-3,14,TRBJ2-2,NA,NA,TGTGCCAGCAGCTTAACTTATAACTCCGGGGAGCTGTTTTTT,CASSLTYNSGELFF
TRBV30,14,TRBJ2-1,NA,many,TGTGCCTGGAGTGCCGGGACACGCGCCACTGAGCAGTTCTTC,CAWSAGTRATEQFF
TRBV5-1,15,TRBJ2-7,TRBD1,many,TGCGCCAGCAGCATCAGGACAGGGACGCACTACGAGCAGTACTTC,CASSIRTGTHYEQYF
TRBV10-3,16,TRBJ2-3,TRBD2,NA,TGTGCCATCAGGGAACTAGCGGGAGCTCTCACAGATACGCAGTATTTT,CAIRELAGALTDTQYF
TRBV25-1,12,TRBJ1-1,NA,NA,TGTGCCAGCAGTGACTATGACGGTGAAGCTTTCTTT,CASSDYDGEAFF
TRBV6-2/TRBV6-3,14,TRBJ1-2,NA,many,TGTGCCAGCAGAGAGGACAGAGCTAACTATGGCTACACCTTC,CASREDRANYGYTF
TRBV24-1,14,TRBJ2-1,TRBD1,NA,TGTGCCACCAGTTCCGGGACAGGGCCTAGGGAGCAGTTCTTC,CATSSGTGPREQFF
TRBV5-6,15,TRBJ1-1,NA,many,TGTGCCAGCAGCTTGGTCGGGATTTCGGACACTGAAGCTTTCTTT,CASSLVGISDTEAFF
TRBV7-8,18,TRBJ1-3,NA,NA,TGTGCCAGCAGCTTAGGCTTTTTAATTACCGGGCAAGGAAACACCATATATTTT,CASSLGFLITGQGNTIYF
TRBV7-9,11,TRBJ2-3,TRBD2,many,TGTGCCAGCAGCCCTGGGAGGGCGCAGTATTTT,CASSPGRAQYF
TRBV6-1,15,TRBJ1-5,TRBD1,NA,TGTGCCAGCGGTGCCCGACAGGGTAGCAATCAGCCCCAGCATTTT,CASGARQGSNQPQHF
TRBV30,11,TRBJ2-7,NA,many,TGTGCCTGGAGTGTCTACTACGAGCAGTACTTC,CAWSVYYEQYF
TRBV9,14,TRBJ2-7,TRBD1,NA,TGTGCCAGCAGCACGACAGGGAGCTCCTACGAGCAGTACTTC,CASSTTGSSYEQYF
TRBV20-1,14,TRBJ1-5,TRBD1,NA,TGCAGTGCTGGCATTACAGGGGGCCCGGGGGCCCAGCATTTT,CSAGITGGPGAQHF
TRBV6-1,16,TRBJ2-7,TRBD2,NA,TGTGCCAGCAGGGCCCTTAGCGGGAGCTCATCCTACGAGCAGTACTTC,CASRALSGSSSYEQYF
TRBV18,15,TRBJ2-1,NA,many,TGTGCCAGCTCCCCGACCCCCGGAGGGGGCAATGAGCAGTTCTTC,CASSPTPGGGNEQFF
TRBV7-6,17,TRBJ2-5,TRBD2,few,TGTGCCAGCAGCCTAATGACGGGAGGCTCGTACCAAGAGACCCAGTACTTC,CASSLMTGGSYQETQYF
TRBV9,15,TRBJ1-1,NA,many,TGTGCCAGCAGCGTAGCTTCAGGGCTGAACACTGAAGCTTTCTTT,CASSVASGLNTEAFF
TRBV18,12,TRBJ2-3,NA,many,TGTGCCAGCTCACCACGACCACATACGCAGTATTTT,CASSPRPHTQYF
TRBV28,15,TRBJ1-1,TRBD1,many,TGTGCCAGCGGCGCCAACAGGGGATTATGGACTGAAGCTTTCTTT,CASGANRGLWTEAFF
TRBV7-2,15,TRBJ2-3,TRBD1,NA,TGTGCCAGCAGCTCGACAGGGGGCAGGGCAGATACGCAGTATTTT,CASSSTGGRADTQYF
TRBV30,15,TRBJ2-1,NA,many,TGTGCCTGGAGTGTAGGGACTGGCCTCTACAATGAGCAGTTCTTC,CAWSVGTGLYNEQFF
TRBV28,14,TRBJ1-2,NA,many,TGTGCCAGCAGCCCATCCTGGGGAACCAGTGGCTACACCTTC,CASSPSWGTSGYTF
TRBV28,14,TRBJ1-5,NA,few,TGTGCCAGCAGCGTAGGCTTCCCCAATCAGCCCCAGCATTTT,CASSVGFPNQPQHF
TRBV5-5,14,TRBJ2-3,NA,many,TGTGCCAGCAGCCCGGAGGGCGGAAGAGATACGCAGTATTTT,CASSPEGGRDTQYF
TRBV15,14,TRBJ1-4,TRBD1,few,TGTGCCACCAGCAGAGGACAGGGTGGGGAAAAACTGTTTTTT,CATSRGQGGEKLFF
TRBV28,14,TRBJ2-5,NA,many,TGTGCCAGCAGTAAATATCGGAGGGTAGAGACCCAGTACTTC,CASSKYRRVETQYF
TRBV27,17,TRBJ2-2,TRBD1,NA,TGTGCCAGCAGGACCGGGACAGGGGGCAGGAACACCGGGGAGCTGTTTTTT,CASRTGTGGRNTGELFF
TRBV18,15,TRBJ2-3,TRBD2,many,TGTGCCAGCTCAGATGGACTAGCTGGGGCAGATACGCAGTATTTT,CASSDGLAGADTQYF
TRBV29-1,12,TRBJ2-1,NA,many,TGCAGCGTTGATTCTCCCTGGGGTGAGCAGTTCTTC,CSVDSPWGEQFF
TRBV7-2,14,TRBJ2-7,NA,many,TGTGCCAGCAGCCATGGGGTAGCGGTCTACGAGCAGTACTTC,CASSHGVAVYEQYF
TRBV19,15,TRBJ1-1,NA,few,TGTGCCAGTAGTATAGTGGACAGCCCGAACACTGAAGCTTTCTTT,CASSIVDSPNTEAFF
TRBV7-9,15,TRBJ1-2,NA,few,TGTGCCAGCAGACCGTTTTACAGGGATGACTATGGCTACACCTTC,CASRPFYRDDYGYTF
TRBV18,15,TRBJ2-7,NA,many,TGTGCCAGCTCACCAATAAAGATGAGCTCCTACGAGCAGTACTTC,CASSPIKMSSYEQYF
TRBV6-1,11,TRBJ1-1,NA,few,TGTGCCAGCAGTTTTCGTGCTGAAGCTTTCTTT,CASSFRAEAFF
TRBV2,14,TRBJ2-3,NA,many,TGTGCCAGCAGTGAAGAGGGCACCACAGATACGCAGTATTTT,CASSEEGTTDTQYF
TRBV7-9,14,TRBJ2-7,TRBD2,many,TGTGCCAGCAGCGTCGGGACTAGCGGGTACGAGCAGTACTTC,CASSVGTSGYEQYF
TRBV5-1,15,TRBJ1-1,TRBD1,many,TGCGCCAGCAGCTCGAACAGGGGTTTGAACACTGAAGCTTTCTTT,CASSSNRGLNTEAFF
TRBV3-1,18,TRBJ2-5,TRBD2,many,TGTGCCAGCAGGGAGCTCGGGAGGGCCACGGCTAAAGGGGAGACCCAGTACTTC,CASRELGRATAKGETQYF
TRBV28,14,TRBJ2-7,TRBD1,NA,TGTGCCAGCACTAGAGGACAGGATGCCTACGAGCAGTACTTC,CASTRGQDAYEQYF
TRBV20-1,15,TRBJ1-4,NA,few,TGCAGTGCTAGAGATTTCAACCAGGCAAATGAAAAACTGTTTTTT,CSARDFNQANEKLFF
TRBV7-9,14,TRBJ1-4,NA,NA,TGTGCCAGCAGCGGCCGACAGAGTAATGAAAAACTGTTTTTT,CASSGRQSNEKLFF
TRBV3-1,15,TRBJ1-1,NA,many,TGTGCCAGCAGCCTTACCGACACTTTGAACACTGAAGCTTTCTTT,CASSLTDTLNTEAFF